What follows is one T cell receptor (beta chain) and its context. Its antigen is unknown. The sample is drawn from a study of blood T cells in healthy people across ages. Study-level points and caveats: Expanded clonotype changes were possibly confounded by unknown donor CMV status. Estimates based on one million T cells were treated as lower bounds.

The second PCR ran roughly 7 to 11 cycles with a sample-barcoded 5' primer and J-beta primers. A single record per CDR3 protein comes from TCRdb applying MiXCR to the 5' RACE reads. The table has 660,000 or so distinct CDR3 sequences, roughly three fifths seen once. Germline V lookup: CDR1 LGHDT, CDR2 YNNKEL (reference sequence). Trimming removed 1 base from V and 2 bases from J; junction bases left unmatched: 5. The CDR3 loop spans 16 amino acids. The authors isolated at least 7 million PBMCs per sample. V usage is TRBV3-1 and J usage is TRBJ1-2; 9 nucleotides agree with TRBD1. This clonotype originated in a man in his sixties in good health. Sequencing used blood. CDR3: CASSQGWDRENYGYTF. CDR3 in DNA: TGTGCCAGCAGCCAAGGCTGGGACAGGGAGAACTATGGCTACACCTTC.